A selection of T cell receptor beta chains follows, all from one sample in a study of vaccination effects on CD4 cells after COVID-19. These receptors lack a known antigen. The table came from immunoSEQ multiplex PCR; TCRdb's copy has only in-frame clones and leaves some out. The table lists some 23,000 clones, around 73% of them singletons, with 9.5% to 11% in the top ten. The specimen was CD4+ T cells from PBMCs cultured without peptide, collected before COVID-19 vaccination. Receptors were obtained from a human donor who received a COVID-19 vaccine. Both conserved end residues are part of each CDR3. The D gene is left open where the match is weak. Expanded clones get a size class; other rows say once, few or many, or leave the size out.

abundance	d_gene	v_gene	j_gene	CDR3aa	CDR3nt
-	TRBD2	TRBV11-2	TRBJ2-1	CASSLDWLAGVSSEQFF	TGTGCCAGCAGCTTAGATTGGTTAGCGGGGGTTTCGAGCGAGCAGTTCTTC
-	-	TRBV6-8	TRBJ2-2	CASSYPATGELFF	TGTGCCAGCAGTTACCCAGCCACCGGGGAGCTGTTTTTT
once	TRBD1	TRBV5-1	TRBJ2-7	CASSWATGLSSYEQYF	TGCGCCAGCAGCTGGGCGACAGGGCTGAGCTCCTACGAGCAGTACTTC
once	-	TRBV11-2	TRBJ2-7	CASSSLSGTRSSYEQYF	TGTGCCAGCAGCTCACTCTCCGGGACACGGAGCTCCTACGAGCAGTACTTC
few	-	TRBV11-2	TRBJ1-5	CASRGRGNQPQHF	TGTGCCAGCAGAGGCCGGGGCAATCAGCCCCAGCATTTT
-	-	TRBV12-3/TRBV12-4	TRBJ2-7	CASSFGFANEQYF	TGTGCCAGCAGTTTTGGTTTCGCTAACGAGCAGTACTTC
-	-	TRBV2	TRBJ2-5	CASSPTGNGETQYF	TGTGCCAGCAGCCCTACAGGGAATGGGGAGACCCAGTACTTC
-	-	TRBV7-2	TRBJ1-1	CASSLGPGFNTEAFF	TGTGCCAGCAGCTTAGGTCCAGGGTTCAACACTGAAGCTTTCTTT
-	TRBD2	TRBV28	TRBJ2-7	CASNALAGFYEQYF	TGTGCCAGCAACGCCCTAGCGGGGTTCTACGAGCAGTACTTC
-	-	TRBV4-3	TRBJ1-2	CASSQALQDRNYGYTF	TGCGCCAGCAGCCAAGCTCTCCAGGACAGAAACTATGGCTACACCTTC
-	TRBD1	TRBV4-3	TRBJ2-3	CASSQEGTGFSDTQYF	TGCGCCAGCAGCCAAGAAGGGACAGGTTTTTCAGATACGCAGTATTTT
few	TRBD1	TRBV18	TRBJ1-5	CASSPGTGGGQPQHF	TGTGCCAGCTCACCAGGGACAGGGGGGGGCCAGCCCCAGCATTTT
-	-	TRBV19	TRBJ1-5	CASSHRVDQPQHF	TGTGCCAGTAGTCACAGGGTTGATCAGCCCCAGCATTTT
-	-	TRBV10-3	TRBJ1-1	CAISEWGSVEAFF	TGTGCCATCAGTGAGTGGGGTTCCGTAGAAGCTTTCTTT
-	TRBD1	TRBV5-4	TRBJ2-7	CASSLGQGNSYEQYF	TGTGCCAGCAGCTTGGGACAGGGAAATTCCTACGAGCAGTACTTC
-	-	TRBV30	TRBJ2-5	CAWSVRLMETQYF	TGTGCCTGGAGTGTACGTCTGATGGAGACCCAGTACTTC
-	-	TRBV7-9	TRBJ1-3	CARTGQSGNTIYF	TGTGCCAGGACCGGACAATCTGGAAACACCATATATTTT
-	-	TRBV29-1	TRBJ2-1	CSVVGGGSGNEQFF	TGCAGCGTTGTAGGGGGCGGGAGTGGTAATGAGCAGTTCTTC
-	TRBD2	TRBV7-2	TRBJ2-1	CASSPGTSGVREQFF	TGTGCCAGCAGTCCCGGGACTAGCGGGGTAAGGGAGCAGTTCTTC
few	-	TRBV5-4	TRBJ2-5	CASSLGGTALQETQYF	TGTGCCAGCAGCTTAGGTGGTACAGCACTCCAAGAGACCCAGTACTTC
once	-	TRBV12-2	TRBJ1-5	CASRLGDVGRLPQPQHF	TGTGCAAGTCGCCTAGGGGATGTCGGCCGCCTGCCTCAGCCCCAGCATTTT
-	TRBD1	TRBV4-3	TRBJ1-2	CASSQETGGLYGYTF	TGCGCCAGCAGCCAAGAGACAGGGGGCCTCTATGGCTACACCTTC
-	-	TRBV6-2/TRBV6-3	TRBJ2-6	CASSYPTSGANVLTF	TGTGCCAGCAGTTACCCGACCTCTGGGGCCAACGTCCTGACTTTC
-	-	TRBV5-1	TRBJ1-1	CASSSPNTEAFF	TGCGCCAGCAGCTCACCGAACACTGAAGCTTTCTTT
-	-	TRBV19	TRBJ2-2	CASSYTGELFF	TGTGCCAGTAGTTACACCGGGGAGCTGTTTTTT
few	-	TRBV7-2	TRBJ2-1	CASSAGQSSYNEQFF	TGTGCCAGCAGCGCGGGACAAAGCTCCTACAATGAGCAGTTCTTC
-	TRBD1	TRBV7-9	TRBJ1-1	CASSLTGGGEAFF	TGTGCCAGCAGCTTAACAGGGGGCGGTGAAGCTTTCTTT
-	-	TRBV19	TRBJ2-3	CASSIEGTDTQYF	TGTGCCAGTAGTATTGAGGGCACAGATACGCAGTATTTT
few	TRBD2	TRBV3-1/TRBV3-2	TRBJ2-3	CASSQQPGGRDTQYF	TGTGCCAGCAGCCAACAACCGGGGGGAAGAGATACGCAGTATTTT
-	-	TRBV5-1	TRBJ1-2	CASSPGQSYGYTF	TGCGCCAGCAGCCCCGGACAGAGCTATGGCTACACCTTC
-	-	TRBV19	TRBJ2-7	CASSIGQNSYEQYF	TGTGCCAGTAGTATAGGTCAGAACTCCTACGAGCAGTACTTC
-	TRBD1	TRBV4-1	TRBJ1-4	CASRPGQGAGEKLFF	TGCGCCAGCAGACCTGGACAGGGGGCGGGGGAAAAACTGTTTTTT
-	-	TRBV7-2	TRBJ1-1	CASSLDRRREAFF	TGTGCCAGCAGCTTAGACAGGAGAAGGGAAGCTTTCTTT
-	-	TRBV28	TRBJ1-2	CASSLESFYGYTF	TGTGCCAGCAGTTTGGAAAGCTTCTATGGCTACACCTTC
-	-	TRBV6-6	TRBJ2-7	CASSYQGGTYEQYF	TGTGCCAGCTCCTACCAGGGAGGTACCTACGAGCAGTACTTC
-	-	TRBV5-1	TRBJ1-1	CASSLAAGGTEAFF	TGCGCCAGCAGCTTGGCCGCGGGCGGGACTGAAGCTTTCTTT
few	-	TRBV4-1	TRBJ2-3	CASSRGSYNTDTQYF	TGCGCCAGCAGCCGAGGATCCTACAACACAGATACGCAGTATTTT
-	TRBD1	TRBV3-1/TRBV3-2	TRBJ2-3	CASSQNSRGRLSDTQYF	TGTGCCAGCAGCCAAAACAGCAGGGGGCGTCTATCAGATACGCAGTATTTT
-	-	TRBV28	TRBJ1-3	CASSLGGFSGNTIYF	TGTGCCAGCAGTTTAGGAGGTTTCTCTGGAAACACCATATATTTT
-	-	TRBV19	TRBJ2-1	CASSGRGYNEQFF	TGTGCCAGTAGCGGGAGAGGGTACAATGAGCAGTTCTTC
few	-	TRBV2	TRBJ2-3	CASRLRVTDTQYF	TGTGCCAGCAGGCTAAGGGTCACAGATACGCAGTATTTT
-	TRBD1	TRBV6-5	TRBJ2-7	CASSYSRAGGNEQYF	TGTGCCAGCAGTTACTCGAGGGCAGGGGGCAACGAGCAGTACTTC
once	TRBD1	TRBV14	TRBJ1-2	CASSPNAYIGQGSGTF	TGTGCCAGCAGCCCGAACGCGTACATAGGACAGGGTTCGGGCACCTTC
-	-	TRBV5-6	TRBJ1-2	CASSLDPGGYTF	TGTGCCAGCAGCTTGGATCCGGGTGGCTACACCTTC
-	TRBD1	TRBV7-2	TRBJ1-3	CASSLVQGAQDTIYF	TGTGCCAGCAGCTTAGTACAGGGGGCGCAGGACACCATATATTTT
once	-	TRBV24-1	TRBJ2-5	CATSDPLDSKETQYF	TGTGCCACCAGTGATCCCCTCGACAGTAAGGAGACCCAGTACTTC
once	TRBD1	TRBV5-5	TRBJ1-2	CASSRGTGLHGYTF	TGTGCCAGCAGCCGAGGGACAGGTTTACATGGCTACACCTTC